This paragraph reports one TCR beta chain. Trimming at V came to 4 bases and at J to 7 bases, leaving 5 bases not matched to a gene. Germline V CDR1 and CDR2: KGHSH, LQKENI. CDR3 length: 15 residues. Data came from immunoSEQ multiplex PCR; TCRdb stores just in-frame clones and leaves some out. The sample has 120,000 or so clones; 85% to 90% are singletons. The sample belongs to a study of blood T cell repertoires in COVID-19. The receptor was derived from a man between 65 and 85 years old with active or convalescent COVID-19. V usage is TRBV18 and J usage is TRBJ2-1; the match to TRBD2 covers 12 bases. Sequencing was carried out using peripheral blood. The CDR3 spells CASSLTSGRGNEQFF. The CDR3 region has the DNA TGTGCCAGCTCACTGACTAGCGGGAGAGGGAATGAGCAGTTCTTC.